This T cell receptor (beta chain) was sequenced in a study of PD-L1 blockade in urothelial cancer. Study conclusions and caveats: Pretreatment TCR clonality in blood under the median foretold superior survival.

Clones were sequenced by immunoSEQ multiplex PCR, and TCRdb holds only the in-frame ones, with some missing. The sample holds about 130,000 clones, more than 70% seen once. Comments on this clone: Its specificity is not known.

With 6 bases clipped from V and 2 bases from J, the junction kept 4 bases outside the gene matches. This CDR3 is built from 13 residues. CDR1 and CDR2 from the germline V gene are WSHSY and SAAADI. Noted time point: peripheral blood 6 weeks after treatment start. Here the sequenced sample was PBMCs, taken around atezolizumab (anti-PD-L1) treatment. The clonotype was recovered from a man aged 45-60 years with urothelial cancer. This chain joins TRBV10-2 and TRBJ2-7; TRBD2 agrees at 7 bases. CDR3 coding DNA: TGCGCCAGCAGACCAGCGGGAACCTACGAGCAGTACTTC. This codes for CASRPAGTYEQYF.